Reported below is one TCR beta chain. Its antigen remains unidentified. These data originate in a study of T cell repertoires and HLA-DP antigens. Study as a whole: The donors, ranging 18-to-29 to 60-to-69 years, included a couple of males and one female. Average DNA input: approximately 230 ng for CD137+CD4+ sorts, 1,000 to 1,500 ng pre-culture. Study conclusions and caveats: Responder cells were total CD4+ cells with a HeLa antigen-presenting system. Previously undetected clones averaged around 39% and 49% against the two alleles respectively.

Profiled with immunoSEQ multiplex PCR; TCRdb holds only in-frame clones, not every one. The sample consists of over 60,000 clones, over 75% of them appearing once. There are 13 residues in the CDR3. Looked up from germline, CDR1 is SGHAT and CDR2 is FQNNGV. With 5 bases removed from V and 5 bases from J, the gap between germline ends came to 12 bases. Sequencing was done on a sample of CD4+ T cells from PBMCs. The TCR was taken from a man aged 55 to 70 in good health and CMV-seronegative. The J gene is TRBJ1-2, the V gene TRBV11-2; D is unclear. CDR3 amino acids: CASSARYGYGYTF. CDR3 nucleotides: TGTGCCAGCAGCGCGAGATATGGATATGGCTACACCTTC.